The source of this T cell receptor beta chain is a study of T cell responses to AZD1222 COVID-19 vaccine. Regarding this clone: What it binds is unknown.

The protocol was immunoSEQ multiplex PCR, while the TCRdb copy is restricted to in-frame clones and leaves out a portion. There are 120,000 or so clones in the sample; about 89% occur only once, and under 35% lies in the top ten. General study findings and limits: Most donors were white British, females outnumbered males, and clonal diversity was possibly underestimated.

Here the sequenced sample was peripheral blood, taken on day 0 of AZD1222 vaccination. This clonotype originated in an adult in good health.

In nucleotides, the CDR3 is TGTGCCAGCGTTGGGTCCCCTAGCACAGATACGCAGTATTTT. Its translation is CASVGSPSTDTQYF. The rearrangement uses TRBV6-5 and TRBJ2-3; D unclear. From germline, CDR1 is MNHEY and CDR2 SVGAGI. Trimming cost V 8 bases and J 0 bases, with 12 bases left between them. The CDR3 has 14 amino acids.